This T cell receptor beta chain was sequenced in a study of cytomegalovirus exposure and HLA in healthy donors. Findings and limits, study-wide: V- and J-gene trimming in TCR beta was tied to a missense DCLRE1C variant by an analysis performed later.

Turning to this clone: The antigen remains unidentified.

Use of 60 Vbeta and 13 Jbeta primers characterized the PCR. Sequenced by immunoSEQ multiplex PCR; TCRdb stores in-frame clones only, minus some. Here the sample spans more than 150,000 clones, around 82% being singletons. Germline CDR1 KGHSH, CDR2 LQKENI. This CDR3 has 15 residues. The trim removed 4 bases at V and 4 bases at J, leaving 4 bases unmatched. Whereas donors were nominally healthy upon sampling, unrecorded immune exposures were probable. Material: PBMCs. The receptor's source is a woman aged 45-59 years in good health and CMV-seropositive. This chain joins TRBV18 and TRBJ1-4; TRBD1 matches at 9 bases. The CDR3: CASSLGQGLNEKLFF. The CDR3 nucleotides are TGTGCCAGCTCACTGGGACAGGGACTTAATGAAAAACTGTTTTTT.